Following are 13 T cell receptor beta chains from one sample sequenced in a study of response to subunit inactivated influenza vaccine. Via MiXCR, TCRdb re-called the RT-PCR reads, giving one row per CDR3 protein. Of around 520,000 distinct CDR3 sequences listed, 12% were seen once; the top ten hold roughly 10%. Sequencing used PBMCs from blood, obtained on the day of vaccination. Receptor source: a man in his fifties who received an inactivated influenza vaccine.

This clonotype was seen a handful of times. The chain has TRBV4-3 and TRBJ2-4; D may correspond to TRBD1 or TRBD2 (5 bases each). Germline V gene lookup returns CDR1 LGHNA and CDR2 YSLEER. The CDR3 totals 17 residues. V was pared by 1 base and J by 1 base, with 14 bases between. CDR3 residues: CASSQGSIRGAKNIQYF. The CDR3 DNA is TGCGCCAGCAGCCAAGGCTCAATACGGGGCGCCAAAAACATTCAGTACTTC.

This clonotype was observed a few times. This rearrangement joins TRBV12-3 or TRBV12-4 to TRBJ2-3; D possibly matches TRBD1 or TRBD2 (5 bases each). This CDR3 is 15 amino acids long. Trimming cost V 3 bases and J 0 bases, with 10 bases left between them. CDR3 residues: CASSLWGSSTDTQYF. The CDR3 DNA reads TGTGCCAGCAGTTTGTGGGGGTCTAGCACAGATACGCAGTATTTT.

This clonotype appeared once. The chain carries TRBV27 and TRBJ2-2, with D possibly being TRBD2 (6 bases). V lost 3 bases and J lost 9, with 11 bases in between. The germline gives CDR1 MNHEY, CDR2 SMNVEV (reference sequence). This CDR3 has 13 residues. The CDR3 sequence is CASSFGGTWELFF. Here the CDR3 DNA reads TGTGCCAGCAGTTTTGGGGGGACCTGGGAGCTGTTTTTT.

There are many counts of this clonotype. The chain uses TRBV12-3 or TRBV12-4 and TRBJ1-2; 7 bases are a match to TRBD1. There are 16 residues in the CDR3. After removal of 6 bases from V and 4 bases from J, the junction contained 14 bases not matched to a gene. CDR3 residues: CASRPRGGKGGYGYTF. The DNA for the CDR3 is TGTGCCAGCAGACCCAGAGGGGGCAAGGGCGGCTATGGCTACACCTTC.

J is TRBJ2-7 and V is TRBV9, with D unclear. CDR3 length: 15 residues. V was trimmed by 4 bases and J by 2 bases, leaving 16 bases between them. Germline V gives CDR1 SGDLS, CDR2 YYNGEE. CDR3: CASSPGGYQPYEQYF. CDR3 nucleotide sequence: TGTGCCAGCAGCCCTGGCGGTTATCAACCCTACGAGCAGTACTTC.

This clonotype occurred a few times. The rearrangement joins TRBV9 to TRBJ2-1, with D perhaps matching TRBD2 (7 bases). This CDR3 has 15 residues. The germline V and J ends were trimmed by 4 bases and 6 bases, with 17 bases remaining between them. CDR1 and CDR2 from the germline V gene are SGDLS and YYNGEE. In DNA, the CDR3 is TGTGCCAGCAGCCAGGTGGGGGGGCAGGGCAATGAGCAGTTCTTC. As protein: CASSQVGGQGNEQFF.

This clonotype was detected a few times. V usage is TRBV18 and J usage is TRBJ2-1; D remains ambiguous. CDR3 length: 13 residues. V shed 3 bases and J shed 5 bases, with 8 bases lying between them. Germline CDR1 and CDR2: KGHSH and LQKENI. CDR3 loop: CASSPQVDNEQFF. In DNA form, the CDR3 reads TGTGCCAGCTCACCTCAGGTCGACAATGAGCAGTTCTTC.

This clonotype appeared a few times. The genes are TRBV5-1 and TRBJ2-5; TRBD1 might be the D (7 bases). The CDR3 is made up of 16 amino acids. The V end was cut by 2 bases, the J end by 3 bases, with 17 bases between. Germline values: CDR1 SGHRS, CDR2 YFSETQ. In nucleotides, the CDR3 is TGCGCCAGCAGCTTAGGGCGCTCAGGGGGGAAAGAGACCCAGTACTTC. Protein product: CASSLGRSGGKETQYF.

J is TRBJ2-5 and V is TRBV20-1; 8 bases fit TRBD1. The CDR3 is 15 residues long. The V segment lost 1 base and the J segment 3 bases; nucleotides outside the gene matches: 7. Per the germline V gene, CDR1 is DFQATT and CDR2 is SNEGSKA (reference sequence). The CDR3 nucleotides are TGCAGTGCTAGAGTTTCTTCGGGACAGGAAGAGACCCAGTACTTC. It specifies CSARVSSGQEETQYF.

The chain combines TRBV6-1 with TRBJ1-1; D possibly corresponds to TRBD1 (6 bases). The germline V and J ends were trimmed by 4 bases and 11 bases, with 20 bases remaining between them. CDR1 MNHNS and CDR2 SASEGT come from the germline V gene. This CDR3 is 14 amino acids long. The DNA for the CDR3 is TGTGCCAGCAGTGGGCCCGGGGGGCGGAAGGAGGCTTTCTTT. Residues: CASSGPGGRKEAFF.

The chain carries TRBV27 and TRBJ2-2; 10 bases fit TRBD2. After removal of 6 bases from V and 5 bases from J, the junction contained 15 bases not matched to a gene. Germline CDR1 reads MNHEY; CDR2 reads SMNVEV (reference sequence). CDR3 length equals 18 residues. CDR3 amino acids: CASSVEGGLALETGELFF. The CDR3 nucleotides are TGTGCCAGCAGCGTGGAAGGGGGACTAGCGCTCGAGACCGGGGAGCTGTTTTTT.

The genes are TRBV27 and TRBJ1-2; D not certain. V gave up 9 bases and J gave up 5 bases, with 31 bases separating them. CDR3 length equals 18 residues. Looked up from germline, CDR1 is MNHEY and CDR2 is SMNVEV (reference sequence). CDR3 sequence reads: CASRSLKAIEPDGYGYTF. CDR3 DNA: TGTGCCAGTAGGAGTCTCAAGGCCATCGAACCAGACGGTTATGGCTACACCTTC.

This clonotype showed up just a few times. V is TRBV7-6 and J is TRBJ2-1; D possibly matches TRBD1 or TRBD2 (5 bases each). The ends were cut back, 0 bases at V and 5 bases at J, with 8 bases in the middle. This CDR3 spans 14 amino acids. Germline V CDR1 and CDR2: SGHVS, FNYEAQ. The CDR3 bases are TGTGCCAGCAGCTTAGCGGGGACCCACAATGAGCAGTTCTTC. It is translated as CASSLAGTHNEQFF.